What follows describes a single TCR beta chain. The antigen it binds to is not known. An approximately 2.5 ml peripheral blood sample was drawn into PAXgene tubes per donor and stored at -80°C. Without any T cell sorting, total RNA was extracted from whole blood using the PAXgene blood miRNA kit on an automated QIAcube. Deep TCRalpha and TCRbeta repertoire profiling with unique molecular barcoding was performed on peripheral blood of monozygotic twin pairs concordant or discordant for inflammatory bowel disease. Smoking habits were recorded for all twin pairs, and each individual was classified as a current, former or never smoker. The data belong to a study of monozygotic twins with inflammatory bowel disease (dated by TCRdb to between 2017 and 2020). Regarding the complete study: The full study comprised 28 monozygotic twin pairs: nine German pairs (four IBD-concordant, five IBD-discordant) and 19 IBD-discordant Danish pairs. The search for disease-associated traits relied mainly on comparing, within discordant pairs, IBD patients with their genetically identical healthy co-twins. Each individual had, on average, about 151 000 unique TCRalpha sequences and 181 000 unique TCRbeta sequences available for analysis. What the work shows at the level of the full study, not this receptor alone: Differing immunosuppressive treatments among patients may have added background noise and inter-individual variability to the repertoires. The results gave no support for a single strong signal or clonotype linked to IBD. Distinction between different T cell subtypes could not be achieved in the analysis. Repertoire similarity did not differ between concordant and discordant twins, which could be due to limited statistical power. IBD patients had lower TCRbeta repertoire diversity, measured by the inverse Simpson index, than their healthy co-twins. IBD patients shared fewer clonotypes with other individuals than healthy twins did, most markedly in patients showing signs of disease activity.

The method behind the library was 5' RACE. Each TCR library was prepared from about 3.5 ug of total RNA. For each sample, cDNA synthesis with SMARTScribe reverse transcriptase was split into eight separate reactions. Unique molecular identifiers containing a 6-nucleotide sample barcode were introduced through template switching during cDNA synthesis. TCRalpha and TCRbeta cDNA was amplified by two nested PCRs of around 15 and 9 cycles, with bead purification after each PCR. Before amplification, the cDNA was treated with uracil DNA-glycosylase and purified using the QIAquick PCR purification kit. The second PCR was the step at which Illumina TruSeq-compatible adapters and sample-specific barcodes were added. Library quality and concentration were assessed using TapeStation and Qubit, and roughly 5.5 ng of each library was pooled. The pooled libraries were sequenced with 2 x 100 bp reads and custom sequencing primers on an Illumina HiSeq2500 single-index Rapid Run. The study's processing was this. UMI-based consensus assembly with MiGEC version 1.2.6 was used to correct PCR and sequencing errors. MiXCR version 2.1.1 was used for V(D)J alignment, clonotype assembly and CDR3 extraction. To normalise gene usage, clonotype sharing and MAIT/NKT TCR abundance, the analysis used the top 1000, 10 000 and 20 000 clonotypes per sample. After downsampling to 27 000 UMIs, diversity was calculated as the inverse Simpson index using the vegan R package. Statistical testing used paired Mann-Whitney U tests on the discordant twin pairs and applied Benjamini-Hochberg correction for multiple testing. TCRdb reprocessed the reads, reporting each CDR3 protein sequence once and no DNA. In this record, the V and J calls reflect TCRdb's handling and not the investigators' own analysis. The table of this sample itemizes hundreds of thousands of distinct CDR3 sequences. 2.4% of the sample is held by the ten biggest clonotypes.

Measured from the cysteine to the phenylalanine, the CDR3 is 13 residues long. Only the protein is on record. The germline V gene (reference sequence) supplies CDR1 DFQATT and CDR2 SNEGSKA. Sequenced sample: blood. The receptor was derived from a human donor with ulcerative colitis or Crohn's disease, or a healthy co-twin of an affected twin (not recorded which). This chain is built from TRBV20-1 and TRBJ2-7; as DNA is missing, the TRBD2 call by TCRdb cannot be tested. This receptor carries the CDR3 CSAETSGGYEQYF.